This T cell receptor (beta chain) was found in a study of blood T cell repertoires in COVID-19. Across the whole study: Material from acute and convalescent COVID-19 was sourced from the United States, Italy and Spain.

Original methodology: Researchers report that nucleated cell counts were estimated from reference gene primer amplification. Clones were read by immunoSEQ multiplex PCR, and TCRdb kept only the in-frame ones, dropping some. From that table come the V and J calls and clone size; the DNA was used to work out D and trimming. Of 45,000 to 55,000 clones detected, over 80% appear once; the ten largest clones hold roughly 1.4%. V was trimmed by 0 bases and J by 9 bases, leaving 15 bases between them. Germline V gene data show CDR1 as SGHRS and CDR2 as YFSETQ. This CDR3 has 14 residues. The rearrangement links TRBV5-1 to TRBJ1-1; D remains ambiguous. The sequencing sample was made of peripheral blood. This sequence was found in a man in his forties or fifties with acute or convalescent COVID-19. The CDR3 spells CASSLVVEGSQAFF. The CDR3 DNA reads TGCGCCAGCAGCTTGGTCGTGGAGGGTTCTCAAGCTTTCTTT.